These 10 T cell receptor beta chains were all obtained from the same sample, sequenced in a study of T-cell memory formation after mild COVID-19. TCRdb re-called the 5' RACE reads with MiXCR, one entry per CDR3 protein. The table lists some 490,000 distinct CDR3 sequences, 15% to 20% of them singletons. The sequencing input was PBMCs or a T cell subset sorted from them (not recorded which). These receptors came from an adult woman who had mild COVID-19 (a few samples of this study predate the infection). Cell type and time point are not known.

The table lists this clonotype with a few counts. The chain couples TRBV7-2 to TRBJ2-5, with TRBD2 as a possible D gene (6 bases). The V end lost 5 bases, the J end lost 3 bases, and 16 bases lay between the germline ends. Germline V gene sequence: CDR1 SGHTA, CDR2 FQGNSA. There are 15 residues in the CDR3. The CDR3 DNA reads TGTGCCAGCAGCCTACAGACTAGTTCCGAAGAGACCCAGTACTTC. It encodes CASSLQTSSEETQYF.

The chain recombines TRBV24-1 with TRBJ1-2, with D maybe TRBD1 (5 bases). Trimming shortened V by 4 bases and J by 8 bases, and 22 bases separated the two germline ends. The CDR3 length is 16 residues. Germline V gives CDR1 KGHDR, CDR2 SFDVKD. The CDR3, as DNA: TGTGCCACCAGTGACCACGACCAGGGAGCCCAAGGAGGCTACACCTTC. This encodes CATSDHDQGAQGGYTF.

This sequence joins TRBV20-1 and TRBJ1-6; tentative D call: TRBD1 (5 bases). The germline V and J ends were trimmed by 6 bases and 0 bases, with 12 bases remaining between them. This CDR3 is built from 15 residues. CDR1 and CDR2 from the germline V gene are DFQATT and SNEGSKA (reference sequence). This CDR3 reads CSAPWGSSYNSPLHF. CDR3 sequence (DNA): TGCAGTGCCCCATGGGGGAGCTCCTATAATTCACCCCTCCACTTT.

There are a few counts of this clonotype. The chain couples TRBV11-2 to TRBJ2-7, with D tentatively TRBD1 (7 bases). Germline V CDR1 and CDR2: SGHAT, FQNNGV. V was pared by 5 bases and J by 4 bases, with 15 bases between. This CDR3 spans 14 amino acids. CDR3 amino acids: CASSPPQGGYEQYF. The DNA for the CDR3 is TGTGCCAGCAGCCCCCCTCAGGGGGGTTACGAGCAGTACTTC.

This clonotype appeared a few times. The chain has TRBV24-1 and TRBJ2-1, with 9 bases aligning to TRBD2. Trimming at V came to 4 bases and at J to 4 bases, leaving 4 bases not matched to a gene. The germline gives CDR1 KGHDR, CDR2 SFDVKD. The CDR3 has 15 amino acids. The CDR3 protein is CATSDGAGGYNEQFF. For the CDR3, the DNA is TGTGCCACCAGTGACGGAGCGGGGGGTTACAATGAGCAGTTCTTC.

CDR3 sequence: CASSSGLAGFTDTQYF. The CDR3, as DNA: TGTGCCAGCAGTTCCGGACTAGCGGGTTTCACAGATACGCAGTATTTT. The chain combines TRBV12-3 or TRBV12-4 with TRBJ2-3; 11 bases are shared with TRBD2. The V gene end was trimmed by 4 bases and the J gene end by 2 bases; junction bases not matched to a gene: 5. The CDR3 covers 16 residues.

The chain uses TRBV19 and TRBJ2-7; unclear D gene. V was clipped by 2 bases and J by 6 bases, with 20 bases between them. Germline values: CDR1 LNHDA, CDR2 SQIVND (reference sequence). CDR3 length: 16 amino acids. The CDR3 region is CASSIPFSLSSFEQYF. CDR3 bases: TGTGCCAGTAGTATACCCTTCTCTCTTTCAAGCTTCGAGCAGTACTTC.

The chain is built from TRBV14 and TRBJ2-3, with no clear D. Germline lookup yields CDR1 SGHDN and CDR2 FVKESK. The CDR3 runs to 15 residues. Trimming left V 3 bases short and J 6 bases short, with 16 bases between. The CDR3: CASSHFDRLGDTQYF. CDR3 nucleotides: TGTGCCAGCAGCCATTTCGACCGGCTAGGGGATACGCAGTATTTT.

In this sample, this clonotype turned up a few times. The genes are TRBV6-4 and TRBJ2-6; D is unresolved. Per the germline V gene, CDR1 is MRHNA and CDR2 is SNTAGT. This CDR3 has 15 residues. Trimming took 3 bases from V and 2 from J, leaving 8 bases between them. The CDR3 sequence is CASSEDGAGANVLTF. The CDR3 DNA reads as TGTGCCAGCAGTGAAGACGGCGCTGGGGCCAACGTCCTGACTTTC.

The chain has TRBV3-1 and TRBJ2-7; D may be TRBD1 (7 bases). V lost 0 bases, J lost 2 bases, and 14 bases lay in between. Looked up from germline, CDR1 is LGHDT and CDR2 is YNNKEL (reference sequence). The length of the CDR3 is 16 residues. The CDR3 region is CASSQDLARGPYEQYF. The CDR3, as DNA: TGTGCCAGCAGCCAAGATCTAGCGAGGGGGCCCTACGAGCAGTACTTC.